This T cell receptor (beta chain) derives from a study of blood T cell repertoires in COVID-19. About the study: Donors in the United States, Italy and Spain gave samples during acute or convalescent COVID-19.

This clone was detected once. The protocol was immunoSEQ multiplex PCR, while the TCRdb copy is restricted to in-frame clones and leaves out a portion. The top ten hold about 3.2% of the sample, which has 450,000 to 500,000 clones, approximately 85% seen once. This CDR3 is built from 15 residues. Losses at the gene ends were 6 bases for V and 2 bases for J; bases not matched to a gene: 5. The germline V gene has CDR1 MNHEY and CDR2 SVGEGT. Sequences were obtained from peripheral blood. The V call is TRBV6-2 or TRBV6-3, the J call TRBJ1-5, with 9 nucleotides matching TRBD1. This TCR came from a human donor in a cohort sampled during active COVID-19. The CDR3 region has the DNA TGTGCCAGCAGCTTACAGGGGGCGGGCAATCAGCCCCAGCATTTT. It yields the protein CASSLQGAGNQPQHF.